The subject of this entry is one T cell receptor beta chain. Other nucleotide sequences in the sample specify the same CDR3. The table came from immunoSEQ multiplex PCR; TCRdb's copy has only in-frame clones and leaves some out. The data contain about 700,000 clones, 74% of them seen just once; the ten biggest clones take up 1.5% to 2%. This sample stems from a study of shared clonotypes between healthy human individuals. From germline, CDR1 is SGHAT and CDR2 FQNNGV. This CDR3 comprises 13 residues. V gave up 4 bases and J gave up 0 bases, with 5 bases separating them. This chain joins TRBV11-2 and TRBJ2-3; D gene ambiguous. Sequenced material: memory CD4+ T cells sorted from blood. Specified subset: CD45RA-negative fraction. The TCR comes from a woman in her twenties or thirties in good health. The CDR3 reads CASSSPSTDTQYF. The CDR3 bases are TGTGCCAGCAGCTCACCTAGCACAGATACGCAGTATTTT. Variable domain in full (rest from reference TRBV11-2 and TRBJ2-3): EAGVAQSPRYKIIEKRQSVAFWCNPISGHATLYWYQQILGQGPKLLIQFQNNGVVDDSQLPKDRFSAERLKGVDSTLKIQPAKLEDSAVYLCASSSPSTDTQYFGPGTRLTVL.